These T cell receptor beta chains were read from a single sample in a study of cytomegalovirus exposure and HLA in healthy donors. The repertoire was sequenced with immunoSEQ multiplex PCR; TCRdb's copy has only in-frame clones and lacks some. This sample carries 150,000 to 180,000 clones, about 83% of them seen once, and the ten largest clones take 4% to 4.5%. Sequenced sample: PBMCs. These receptors were taken from a woman between 40 and 50 years old in good health and CMV-seronegative. Each CDR3 is given with its conserved first and last residue. The D gene is left open where the match is weak. Where a row states a size, it is once, few, many or the class of an expanded clone; other rows omit it.

CDR3aa	CDR3nt	abundance	j_gene	v_gene	d_gene
CASSMVTQETQYF	TGTGCCAGCAGTATGGTCACTCAAGAGACCCAGTACTTC	NA	TRBJ2-5	TRBV6-1	NA
CASSLGGREETQYF	TGTGCCAGCAGTTTAGGGGGGAGGGAGGAGACCCAGTACTTC	NA	TRBJ2-5	TRBV28	TRBD2
CANPGAGQKATEAFF	TGTGCCAACCCCGGGGCCGGACAGAAGGCGACTGAAGCTTTCTTT	NA	TRBJ1-1	TRBV6-4	NA
CASSIAPLSTGLAGAGETQYF	TGTGCCAGTAGTATAGCTCCCCTCTCGACGGGACTAGCGGGAGCTGGGGAGACCCAGTACTTC	NA	TRBJ2-5	TRBV19	TRBD2
CASSQQLNTEAFF	TGTGCCAGCAGCCAACAGTTGAACACTGAAGCTTTCTTT	few	TRBJ1-1	TRBV4-2	NA
CASSPPPLQGVGTEAFF	TGTGCCAGCAGCCCCCCCCCGTTACAGGGGGTGGGCACTGAAGCTTTCTTT	NA	TRBJ1-1	TRBV7-9	TRBD1
CASSSYRENQPQHF	TGTGCCAGCAGTTCATACAGGGAGAATCAGCCCCAGCATTTT	NA	TRBJ1-5	TRBV28	NA
CASSLFAGGETQYF	TGTGCCAGCAGTTTATTCGCGGGAGGAGAGACCCAGTACTTC	NA	TRBJ2-5	TRBV27	TRBD2
CASSIVWAGGNQPQHF	TGTGCCAGTAGTATAGTTTGGGCAGGGGGCAATCAGCCCCAGCATTTT	few	TRBJ1-5	TRBV19	NA
CAWSVHKPGALTIGELFF	TGTGCCTGGAGTGTACATAAGCCGGGAGCCCTAACGATCGGGGAGCTGTTTTTT	NA	TRBJ2-2	TRBV30	NA
CASTWGRADGTGANVLTF	TGTGCCAGCACTTGGGGGAGGGCGGACGGGACTGGGGCCAACGTCCTGACTTTC	NA	TRBJ2-6	TRBV2	TRBD2
CASSPGGRGYTF	TGTGCCAGCAGTCCAGGGGGCCGAGGCTACACCTTC	NA	TRBJ1-2	TRBV6-1	TRBD1
CASSREGPDEQYF	TGCGCCAGCAGCAGGGAGGGGCCCGACGAGCAGTACTTC	NA	TRBJ2-7	TRBV5-1	TRBD2
CASSVGEGYTEAFF	TGTGCCAGCAGCGTCGGAGAGGGCTACACTGAAGCTTTCTTT	NA	TRBJ1-1	TRBV9	NA
CASSQRLATNEKLFF	TGTGCCAGCAGCCAAAGGCTAGCAACTAATGAAAAACTGTTTTTT	NA	TRBJ1-4	TRBV14	NA
CASSYGTGDTGELFF	TGTGCCAGCAGTTACGGGACAGGGGACACCGGGGAGCTGTTTTTT	NA	TRBJ2-2	TRBV6-5	TRBD1
CASSLSRGSYSPLHF	TGTGCCAGCAGCTTAAGCAGGGGCTCGTATTCACCCCTCCACTTT	NA	TRBJ1-6	TRBV11-2	NA
CASSLGLDPYEQYF	TGTGCCAGCAGCTTAGGACTAGATCCCTACGAGCAGTACTTC	NA	TRBJ2-7	TRBV7-9	NA
CASSETGPNYGYTF	TGTGCCAGCAGTGAAACAGGACCTAACTATGGCTACACCTTC	NA	TRBJ1-2	TRBV6-1	NA
CASSLWDRGRPQYF	TGTGCCAGCAGTTTATGGGACAGGGGTCGTCCGCAGTACTTC	NA	TRBJ2-7	TRBV27	TRBD1
CASSDRGNTEAFF	TGTGCCAGCAGCGACAGGGGGAACACTGAAGCTTTCTTT	NA	TRBJ1-1	TRBV6-4	TRBD1
CASSMRVYSNQPQHF	TGTGCCAGTAGTATGAGGGTATATAGCAATCAGCCCCAGCATTTT	once	TRBJ1-5	TRBV19	NA
CASCTGLNTEAFF	TGTGCCAGCTGCACAGGGTTGAACACTGAAGCTTTCTTT	NA	TRBJ1-1	TRBV27	NA
CASKTGGEKLFF	TGTGCCAGCAAGACGGGAGGTGAAAAACTGTTTTTT	NA	TRBJ1-4	TRBV28	NA
CASSFRQGQTGYGYTF	TGTGCCAGCAGTTTTAGACAGGGTCAAACGGGGTATGGCTACACCTTC	NA	TRBJ1-2	TRBV2	TRBD1
CASSLKGGDEQYF	TGTGCCAGCAGTTTAAAGGGGGGGGACGAGCAGTACTTC	NA	TRBJ2-7	TRBV27	NA
CASTPGGTSGPPGYEQYF	TGTGCCAGCACCCCGGGGGGGACTAGCGGGCCTCCTGGCTACGAGCAGTACTTC	NA	TRBJ2-7	TRBV7-9	TRBD2
CASRDRTSGGPNEQFF	TGTGCCAGCAGGGACCGGACTAGCGGGGGTCCGAATGAGCAGTTCTTC	NA	TRBJ2-1	TRBV2	TRBD2
CASSSRPRTVTAQMGGYTF	TGTGCCAGCAGTTCAAGACCACGCACGGTGACAGCCCAGATGGGTGGCTACACCTTC	NA	TRBJ1-2	TRBV28	NA
CSVDSTGARETQYF	TGCAGCGTTGACTCGACAGGGGCTCGCGAGACCCAGTACTTC	NA	TRBJ2-5	TRBV29-1	TRBD1
CASSRTSGPYNEQFF	TGTGCCAGCAGTCGGACTAGCGGGCCATACAATGAGCAGTTCTTC	NA	TRBJ2-1	TRBV6-5	TRBD2
CASSPRTGGSTDTQYF	TGTGCCAGCAGCCCCCGGACAGGGGGAAGCACAGATACGCAGTATTTT	NA	TRBJ2-3	TRBV7-8	TRBD1
CASSPLFFGELFF	TGCGCCAGCAGCCCCCTGTTTTTCGGGGAGCTGTTTTTT	NA	TRBJ2-2	TRBV4-1	NA
CASSYDRAGYGYTF	TGTGCCAGCAGTTATGACAGGGCGGGATATGGCTACACCTTC	once	TRBJ1-2	TRBV6-6	TRBD1
CAGGGNPYGYTF	TGTGCCGGGGGAGGGAATCCCTATGGCTACACCTTC	NA	TRBJ1-2	TRBV28	NA
CASSEGLAGDSYEQYF	TGTGCCAGCAGTGAGGGACTAGCGGGAGATTCCTACGAGCAGTACTTC	NA	TRBJ2-7	TRBV2	TRBD2
CASSPTGAPTNEKLFF	TGTGCCAGCAGTCCTACAGGGGCCCCAACTAATGAAAAACTGTTTTTT	NA	TRBJ1-4	TRBV28	TRBD1
CSVDGGKSYNEQFF	TGCAGCGTTGATGGAGGGAAGTCCTACAATGAGCAGTTCTTC	NA	TRBJ2-1	TRBV29-1	NA
CASSAGQRNYGYTF	TGTGCCAGCAGTGCCGGACAGAGGAACTATGGCTACACCTTC	few	TRBJ1-2	TRBV6-5	NA
CASSLVGRAQETQYF	TGTGCCAGCAGTTTAGTAGGGAGGGCCCAAGAGACCCAGTACTTC	once	TRBJ2-5	TRBV28	TRBD2
CASSQNPQLLSSKTDTQYF	TGTGCCAGCAGCCAAAACCCCCAACTGCTATCCTCCAAAACAGATACGCAGTATTTT	NA	TRBJ2-3	TRBV7-8	NA
CASSPGTFTDTQYF	TGCGCCAGCAGCCCCGGGACTTTCACAGATACGCAGTATTTT	once	TRBJ2-3	TRBV10-1	NA
CASSATVSYEQYF	TGTGCCAGTAGCGCCACAGTCTCCTACGAGCAGTACTTC	NA	TRBJ2-7	TRBV19	NA
CASSFSFYEQYF	TGTGCCAGCAGTTTTTCGTTCTACGAGCAGTACTTC	few	TRBJ2-7	TRBV28	NA
CASCGTGTYNEQFF	TGCGCCAGTTGCGGGACAGGGACTTACAATGAGCAGTTCTTC	NA	TRBJ2-1	TRBV5-1	TRBD1
CASEGTTPGNTIYF	TGTGCCAGCGAAGGGACAACCCCTGGAAACACCATATATTTT	few	TRBJ1-3	TRBV10-3	NA
CASGLGAGGDEQYF	TGTGCTAGTGGTTTGGGGGCAGGGGGTGACGAGCAGTACTTC	NA	TRBJ2-7	TRBV12-5	TRBD1
CSVSSGALQETQYF	TGCAGCGTCTCGTCTGGGGCCCTCCAAGAGACCCAGTACTTC	NA	TRBJ2-5	TRBV29-1	NA